Below, 4 T cell receptor beta chains from the same sample are listed, as sequenced in a study of regulatory T cells in long-lasting Graves disease. Libraries of TCR beta came from iRepertoire HTBI primers plus Arm-PCR of CDR3 regions. MiXCR, applied by TCRdb to the multiplex PCR reads, yields one record per CDR3 protein. The repertoire holds roughly 360,000 distinct CDR3 sequences, with about 11% as singletons. Stated time point: newly diagnosed GD, antithyroid drugs for less than 3 months. The TCR library used RNA extracted from PBMCs. The data also belong to a second study, concerning T cells in Graves' hyperthyroidism and ophthalmopathy.

The starting material was peripheral blood mononuclear cells (PBMCs), obtained at new diagnosis, from a patient treated with antithyroid drugs. These receptors were collected from a woman aged 18-30 years with Graves disease.

This clonotype has a count of ten or more. The chain combines TRBV28 with TRBJ1-5; a possible D gene is TRBD1 (6 bases). V dropped 7 bases and J dropped 4 bases, with 14 bases sitting between them. Looked up from germline, CDR1 is MDHEN and CDR2 is SYDVKM. The CDR3 totals 14 residues. The CDR3 loop reads CASNRWQGNQPQHF. CDR3 DNA: TGTGCCAGCAATCGGTGGCAGGGGAATCAGCCCCAGCATTTT.

This clonotype was observed many times. Because the CDR3's place on the DNA is in doubt, the DNA is left out and the CDR3 is given as listed by TCRdb. The chain combines TRBV12-3 or TRBV12-4 with TRBJ1-2; the table's D call of TRBD1 was not tested on the DNA. The CDR3 adds up to 11 amino acids, both ends counted. CDR3 sequence reads: CASSWGEGSTF.

This clonotype was seen only a few times. The chain couples TRBV20-1 to TRBJ1-5, with D unresolved. The germline gives CDR1 DFQATT, CDR2 SNEGSKA (reference sequence). Deletions cut 6 bases from V and 4 bases from J, with 16 bases between. The CDR3 is 14 amino acids. DNA of the CDR3: TGCAGTGCCCCACCGGGGAACGGGAATCAGCCCCAGCATTTT. It is translated as CSAPPGNGNQPQHF.

The chain carries TRBV25-1 and TRBJ2-7; D gene unclear. This CDR3 region has 17 residues. Germline V lookup: CDR1 MGHDK, CDR2 SYGVNS. V was pared by 2 bases and J by 1 base, with 18 bases between. The CDR3 sequence: CASSEARNPAISYEQYF. DNA of the CDR3: TGTGCCAGCAGTGAAGCCAGAAACCCTGCGATTTCCTACGAGCAGTACTTC.